These 27 T cell receptor beta chains originate from one sample sequenced in a study of identical twins (dated by TCRdb to about 2016). The library came from 5' RACE. Instrument used: Illumina HiSeq 2000. Through fastp at Q25 and MiXCR, TCRdb rebuilt clones from the public reads, retaining in-frame beta chains. Records with the same CDR3 protein are collapsed into one entry carrying the most frequent genes and DNA. Present in this sample are 300,000 to 400,000 distinct CDR3 sequences, roughly 9% of which were seen just once. The top ten clonotypes cover under 10% of the sample. The sample comprised naive T cells sorted from blood. The cell subset or site label for this specimen denotes: cells isolated with a human naive T-cell isolation kit. These receptor sequences come from a woman between 45 and 65 years old in good health.

This clonotype appeared many times. The chain links TRBV12-3 or TRBV12-4 to TRBJ2-3; TRBD2 matches at 10 bases. V shed 5 bases and J 2 bases; nucleotides not matched to a gene: 13. There are 18 residues in the CDR3. The CDR3 DNA is TGTGCCAGCAGTGCCCTAGCGGGAGTGGGGGCCCACACAGATACGCAGTATTTT. Amino acid sequence: CASSALAGVGAHTDTQYF.

This clonotype occurred a few times. The CDR3 DNA follows: TGTGCCAGCAGCCACCTGGAGGGGTACGGCGAGCAGTACTTC. Translated: CASSHLEGYGEQYF. This chain uses TRBV14 with TRBJ2-7; weak D call: TRBD2 (6 bases). In germline, CDR1 is SGHDN, CDR2 FVKESK. V dropped 3 bases and J dropped 6 bases, with 15 bases sitting between them. The CDR3 consists of 14 residues.

This clonotype was found a few times. V is TRBV29-1 and J is TRBJ2-1; 11 bases line up with TRBD1. V lost 3 bases to trimming and J lost 6 bases; unmatched junction nucleotides: 7. Germline V CDR1 and CDR2: SQVTM, ANQGSEA. There are 15 residues in the CDR3. CDR3 sequence: CSVDRGQGVGNEQFF. The CDR3 bases are TGCAGCGTTGACCGGGGACAGGGGGTCGGCAATGAGCAGTTCTTC.

This clonotype has at least ten counts. The chain carries TRBV20-1 and TRBJ2-7; possible D gene TRBD2, 6 bases. V was trimmed by 0 bases and J by 2 bases, leaving 14 bases between them. Per germline, CDR1 DFQATT and CDR2 SNEGSKA (reference sequence). This CDR3 has 15 amino acids. As DNA, the CDR3 is TGCAGTGCTAGAGATCATCTAGCGCAACCCTACGAGCAGTACTTC. Translation gives CSARDHLAQPYEQYF.

The chain recombines TRBV19 with TRBJ1-5, with 9 bases fitting TRBD1. V shed 4 bases and J 0 bases; nucleotides not matched to a gene: 4. Germline values: CDR1 LNHDA, CDR2 SQIVND (reference sequence). The CDR3 is 16 residues long. The CDR3 region has the DNA TGTGCCAGTAGTAGGCGACAGGGGGATAGCAATCAGCCCCAGCATTTT. It encodes CASSRRQGDSNQPQHF.

In this sample, this clonotype turned up a few times. V usage is TRBV6-5 and J usage is TRBJ2-1, with 7 nucleotides matching TRBD2. V was clipped by 7 bases and J by 2 bases; unmatched bases: 8. The CDR3 covers 15 residues. In germline, CDR1 is MNHEY, CDR2 SVGAGI. CDR3 DNA sequence: TGTGCCAGCACCAGCGGGGCGAGTCCCTACAATGAGCAGTTCTTC. Translated, it gives CASTSGASPYNEQFF.

This clonotype has more than one count but fewer than ten. This rearrangement joins TRBV20-1 to TRBJ2-1; D perhaps matches TRBD1 (6 bases). The CDR3 runs to 18 residues. Looked up from germline, CDR1 is DFQATT and CDR2 is SNEGSKA (reference sequence). Trimming shortened V by 1 base and J by 4 bases, and 23 bases separated the two germline ends. CDR3 nucleotides: TGCAGTGCTAGAGGAAAGTTGATGGGGCAGGGGCCGTACAATGAGCAGTTCTTC. It yields the protein CSARGKLMGQGPYNEQFF.

This clonotype has more than one count but fewer than ten. The chain uses TRBV5-1 and TRBJ2-3, with 11 positions matching TRBD2. The CDR3 runs to 17 residues. Germline V gene sequence: CDR1 SGHRS, CDR2 YFSETQ. V trimming: 4 bases; J trimming: 0 bases; junction bases outside the gene matches: 7. Here the CDR3 DNA reads TGCGCCAGCAGCAACACGGGACTAGCGGTTAGCACAGATACGCAGTATTTT. The encoded protein is CASSNTGLAVSTDTQYF.

The chain couples TRBV5-5 to TRBJ2-3; D possibly matches TRBD1 or TRBD2 (6 bases each). The CDR3 runs to 17 residues. Looked up from germline, CDR1 is SGHKS and CDR2 is YYEKEE (reference sequence). The V end lost 4 bases, the J end lost 2 bases, and 20 bases lay between the germline ends. This CDR3 is CASSPWGARINTDTQYF. In DNA form, the CDR3 reads TGTGCCAGCAGCCCGTGGGGGGCGAGAATCAACACAGATACGCAGTATTTT.

This clonotype was picked up a small number of times. The rearrangement joins TRBV25-1 to TRBJ1-4, with D maybe TRBD1 (5 bases). Trimming took 4 bases from V and 6 from J, leaving 12 bases between them. The CDR3 runs 14 residues. Per the germline V gene, CDR1 is MGHDK and CDR2 is SYGVNS. CDR3 nucleotides: TGTGCCAGCAGTGTTTTGGGGCAGGATGAAAAACTGTTTTTT. It specifies CASSVLGQDEKLFF.

The V call is TRBV5-1, the J call TRBJ1-5; a possible D gene is TRBD1 (5 bases). Trimming left V 5 bases short and J 8 bases short, with 8 bases between. Germline V gives CDR1 SGHRS, CDR2 YFSETQ. The CDR3 covers 11 residues. CDR3 region: CASSWGEPQHF. In nucleotides, the CDR3 is TGCGCCAGCAGTTGGGGGGAGCCCCAGCATTTT.

J is TRBJ1-1 and V is TRBV19; D may be TRBD1 (5 bases). V shed 6 bases and J shed 1 base, with 9 bases lying between them. CDR3 length equals 13 residues. Germline V gene data show CDR1 as LNHDA and CDR2 as SQIVND (reference sequence). For the CDR3, the DNA is TGTGCCAGTAGAGCAACAGGGAACACTGAAGCTTTCTTT. The encoded protein is CASRATGNTEAFF.

V and J are TRBV29-1 and TRBJ1-6, with 9 positions matching TRBD1. Trimming at V came to 5 bases and at J to 8 bases, leaving 7 bases not matched to a gene. CDR1 is SQVTM, CDR2 ANQGSEA, per germline. The CDR3 is 14 amino acids. CDR3 protein: CSVKDRGPHSPLHF. CDR3 bases: TGCAGCGTTAAGGACAGGGGTCCTCATTCACCCCTCCACTTT.

This clonotype was counted between two and nine times. The V gene is TRBV2, the J gene TRBJ1-3, with D unclear. The germline V gene encodes CDR1 SNHLY and CDR2 FYNNEI. Trimming took 8 bases from V and 0 from J, leaving 11 bases between them. The CDR3 runs 14 residues. For the CDR3, the DNA is TGTGCCAGCGAAGACCGAATCTCTGGAAACACCATATATTTT. Translating it yields CASEDRISGNTIYF.

V is TRBV4-2 and J is TRBJ2-2; TRBD2 might be the D (5 bases). V gave up 1 base and J gave up 1 base, with 16 bases separating them. From germline, CDR1 is LGHNA and CDR2 YNFKEQ. The CDR3 has 18 amino acids. The CDR3 DNA reads as TGTGCCAGCAGCCAAGTAGGAAGACTACGTTTGAACACCGGGGAGCTGTTTTTT. The encoded protein is CASSQVGRLRLNTGELFF.

This clonotype was counted ten times or more. J is TRBJ2-4 and V is TRBV27, with no clear D. The CDR3 runs 15 residues. CDR1 is MNHEY and CDR2 is SMNVEV in the germline V gene (reference sequence). Trimming took off 6 bases at V and 0 bases at J, with 12 bases between the two ends. CDR3: CASSSHNLAKNIQYF. CDR3 DNA: TGTGCCAGCAGCTCACATAACCTAGCCAAAAACATTCAGTACTTC.

The V call is TRBV20-1, the J call TRBJ2-3, with TRBD2 matching over 9 bases. The length of the CDR3 is 17 residues. The V gene's germline CDR1 is DFQATT and CDR2 SNEGSKA (reference sequence). Germline trimming cut 7 bases from V and 4 bases from J; bases unmatched to any gene: 18. CDR3 region: CSVGRAGGHGGADTQYF. CDR3 coding DNA: TGCAGTGTTGGTAGAGCGGGAGGCCACGGGGGCGCAGATACGCAGTATTTT.

This rearrangement joins TRBV5-1 to TRBJ2-6; 15 bases line up with TRBD2. This CDR3 spans 18 amino acids. Losses at the gene ends were 3 bases for V and 3 bases for J; bases not matched to a gene: 4. The germline V gene has CDR1 SGHRS and CDR2 YFSETQ. CDR3 DNA sequence: TGCGCCAGCAGCTGGACTAGCGGGAGGGCTATTGGGGCCAACGTCCTGACTTTC. It specifies CASSWTSGRAIGANVLTF. The full variable domain, rest sourced from reference TRBV5-1 and TRBJ2-6, is KAGVTQTPRYLIKTRGQQVTLSCSPISGHRSVSWYQQTPGQGLQFLFEYFSETQRNKGNFPGRFSGRQFSNSRSEMNVSTLELGDSALYLCASSWTSGRAIGANVLTFGAGSRLTVL.

The chain couples TRBV9 to TRBJ1-1; possibly TRBD1 for D (5 bases). V lost 4 bases to trimming and J lost 2 bases, with 15 bases between them. CDR1 is SGDLS and CDR2 is YYNGEE in the germline V gene. This CDR3 is built from 15 residues. As DNA, the CDR3 is TGTGCCAGCAGCTGGAATGGGGGGGTTAACACTGAAGCTTTCTTT. Translated, it gives CASSWNGGVNTEAFF.

The CDR3 loop reads CSARVSTGAGETQYF. CDR3 DNA sequence: TGCAGTGCTAGAGTCTCCACAGGGGCGGGAGAGACCCAGTACTTC. The V and J genes are TRBV20-1 and TRBJ2-5, with TRBD1 identical over 7 bases. CDR1 and CDR2 (germline): DFQATT, SNEGSKA (reference sequence). V was clipped by 1 base and J by 4 bases; unmatched bases: 9. This CDR3 has 15 residues.

In this sample, this clonotype turned up a few times. V and J are TRBV10-2 and TRBJ2-1, with D uncertain. Germline CDR1 reads WSHSY; CDR2 reads SAAADI. Trimming pared 8 bases from V and 7 bases from J, leaving 12 bases between. The CDR3 contains 12 residues. The CDR3 loop is CASAVVWNEQFF. In DNA form, the CDR3 reads TGCGCCAGCGCGGTGGTTTGGAATGAGCAGTTCTTC.

This clonotype was seen at least ten times. The chain has TRBV28 and TRBJ2-2; D unresolved. CDR1 and CDR2 (germline): MDHEN, SYDVKM. The CDR3 contains 13 residues. Trimming removed 5 bases from V and 7 bases from J, with 11 bases in between. The CDR3 region has the DNA TGTGCCAGCAGTCCGTACAGAGGCGGGGAGCTGTTTTTT. It yields the protein CASSPYRGGELFF.

This clonotype was detected ten times or more. The V gene is TRBV20-1, the J gene TRBJ2-2, with D perhaps TRBD2 (5 bases). Between the trimmed V and J ends, which lost 0 bases and 5 bases, there was a span of 16 bases. The CDR3 has 16 amino acids. CDR1 and CDR2 from the germline V gene are DFQATT and SNEGSKA (reference sequence). The CDR3 sequence: CSARDPIHIATGELFF. CDR3 in DNA: TGCAGTGCTAGAGACCCGATTCATATAGCGACCGGGGAGCTGTTTTTT.

This clonotype appeared many times. The CDR3 spells CSAPKSLDKTQYF. For the CDR3, the DNA is TGCAGTGCCCCGAAGTCCCTTGATAAGACCCAGTACTTC. The J gene is TRBJ2-5, the V gene TRBV20-1; D is unclear. V lost 6 bases, J lost 6 bases, and 17 bases lay in between. Germline values: CDR1 DFQATT, CDR2 SNEGSKA (reference sequence). CDR3 length equals 13 residues.

This clonotype was counted many times. The chain recombines TRBV12-3 or TRBV12-4 with TRBJ1-2; 7 bases map to TRBD1. The V and J ends lost 2 bases and 0 bases, in that order; junction bases with no gene match: 9. The CDR3 totals 17 residues. The CDR3 DNA follows: TGTGCCAGCAGTTTACTAGGGACAGCCAAAGCTAACTATGGCTACACCTTC. Encoded protein: CASSLLGTAKANYGYTF.

This clonotype has at least ten counts. J is TRBJ2-1 and V is TRBV27; TRBD2 matches 16 bases. This CDR3 region has 21 residues. Looked up from germline, CDR1 is MNHEY and CDR2 is SMNVEV (reference sequence). J gave up 5 bases and V 6 bases, and 19 bases lay outside the gene matches. DNA for the CDR3: TGTGCCAGCAGCGAAGAAACTGCAGCCGGGACTAGCGGGAGGGCCCACAATGAGCAGTTCTTC. This translates into CASSEETAAGTSGRAHNEQFF.

This clonotype was detected only a few times. The rearrangement links TRBV20-1 to TRBJ2-5; the D gene is possibly TRBD1 (8 bases). The CDR3 consists of 12 residues. Germline V gene sequence: CDR1 DFQATT, CDR2 SNEGSKA (reference sequence). V was shortened by 6 bases and J by 5 bases, with 13 bases between the two germline ends. CDR3 amino acids: CSALQGGETQYF. The CDR3 nucleotides are TGCAGTGCCCTACAGGGGGGGGAGACCCAGTACTTC.